This is a list of T cell receptor beta chains from one sample in a study of T-cell memory formation after mild COVID-19. One entry per CDR3 protein, called by TCRdb with MiXCR from the 5' RACE reads. Among fewer than 650,000 distinct CDR3 sequences listed, roughly 20% were seen once. Sequencing was done on a sample of PBMCs or a T cell subset sorted from them (not recorded which). The receptors here all came from an adult woman who had mild COVID-19 (a few samples of this study predate the infection). Cell type and time point are not known. Each CDR3 is given with its conserved first and last residue. The D gene is left open where the match is weak. Some rows have no size entry. The others give once, few or many, or a class for an expanded clone.

clone size: few; J gene: TRBJ2-7; D gene: TRBD1; V gene: TRBV7-9; CDR3 protein: CASTSLPRDSTYEQYF; CDR3 DNA: TGTGCCAGCACCTCATTACCCCGGGACAGCACCTACGAGCAGTACTTC
clone size: -; J gene: TRBJ1-6; D gene: -; V gene: TRBV7-6; CDR3 protein: CASSLDRAANNSPLHF; CDR3 DNA: TGTGCCAGCAGCTTAGACCGGGCAGCCAATAATTCACCCCTCCACTTT
clone size: few; J gene: TRBJ1-5; D gene: -; V gene: TRBV7-9; CDR3 protein: CASSLVANQPQHF; CDR3 DNA: TGTGCCAGCAGCTTAGTGGCTAATCAGCCCCAGCATTTT
clone size: -; J gene: TRBJ1-1; D gene: -; V gene: TRBV12-3/TRBV12-4; CDR3 protein: CASRKGSEAFF; CDR3 DNA: TGTGCCAGCAGGAAGGGTTCTGAAGCTTTCTTT
clone size: -; J gene: TRBJ2-5; D gene: -; V gene: TRBV5-6; CDR3 protein: CASISQLDETQYF; CDR3 DNA: TGTGCCAGCATCTCTCAGCTTGATGAGACCCAGTACTTC
clone size: -; J gene: TRBJ2-7; D gene: -; V gene: TRBV19; CDR3 protein: CASSSPRGASYEQYF; CDR3 DNA: TGTGCCAGTAGTAGCCCTCGGGGCGCATCCTACGAGCAGTACTTC
clone size: few; J gene: TRBJ1-6; D gene: -; V gene: TRBV2; CDR3 protein: CASSDNAGVDYNSPLHF; CDR3 DNA: TGTGCCAGCAGCGACAATGCAGGGGTCGACTATAATTCACCCCTCCACTTT
clone size: many; J gene: TRBJ2-4; D gene: TRBD2; V gene: TRBV7-8; CDR3 protein: CASRSKERGHKNIQYF; CDR3 DNA: TGTGCCAGCAGGTCGAAGGAGCGGGGGCACAAAAACATTCAGTACTTC
clone size: few; J gene: TRBJ2-7; D gene: -; V gene: TRBV13; CDR3 protein: CASSLRRVGKNEQYF; CDR3 DNA: TGTGCCAGCAGCTTACGCAGGGTGGGCAAGAACGAGCAGTACTTC
clone size: -; J gene: TRBJ2-6; D gene: TRBD1; V gene: TRBV7-6; CDR3 protein: CASSRRQGLLSGANVLTF; CDR3 DNA: TGTGCCAGCAGCCGGAGACAGGGCCTCCTCTCTGGGGCCAACGTCCTGACTTTC
clone size: -; J gene: TRBJ1-1; D gene: -; V gene: TRBV7-2; CDR3 protein: CASSHLTAEAFF; CDR3 DNA: TGTGCCAGCAGCCACTTGACAGCTGAAGCTTTCTTT
clone size: -; J gene: TRBJ2-7; D gene: TRBD1; V gene: TRBV5-1; CDR3 protein: CASRSSGTDLPYEQYF; CDR3 DNA: TGCGCCAGCAGATCCTCCGGGACAGACCTCCCCTACGAGCAGTACTTC
clone size: few; J gene: TRBJ2-7; D gene: TRBD2; V gene: TRBV7-6; CDR3 protein: CAPPWGGRPYEQYF; CDR3 DNA: TGTGCCCCTCCTTGGGGCGGGAGGCCCTACGAGCAGTACTTC
clone size: few; J gene: TRBJ1-4; D gene: -; V gene: TRBV7-9; CDR3 protein: CASCGPNEKLFF; CDR3 DNA: TGTGCCAGCTGCGGGCCCAATGAAAAACTGTTTTTT
clone size: few; J gene: TRBJ2-1; D gene: TRBD2; V gene: TRBV27; CDR3 protein: CASSPGTSVHNEQFF; CDR3 DNA: TGTGCCAGCAGCCCCGGGACTAGCGTTCACAATGAGCAGTTCTTC
clone size: few; J gene: TRBJ1-1; D gene: -; V gene: TRBV12-3/TRBV12-4; CDR3 protein: CASSFGQGYTEAFF; CDR3 DNA: TGTGCCAGCAGTTTTGGGCAGGGGTACACTGAAGCTTTCTTT
clone size: few; J gene: TRBJ1-2; D gene: TRBD1; V gene: TRBV5-4; CDR3 protein: CASSSYRQGNYGYTF; CDR3 DNA: TGTGCCAGCAGCTCATACAGACAGGGAAACTATGGCTACACCTTC
clone size: -; J gene: TRBJ2-3; D gene: -; V gene: TRBV6-5; CDR3 protein: CASSLTSPRSTDTQYF; CDR3 DNA: TGTGCCAGCAGTTTAACTAGCCCTAGAAGCACAGATACGCAGTATTTT
clone size: -; J gene: TRBJ2-2; D gene: -; V gene: TRBV7-8; CDR3 protein: CASSLVSLIGELFF; CDR3 DNA: TGTGCCAGCAGCTTAGTGAGCCTGATCGGGGAGCTGTTTTTT
clone size: -; J gene: TRBJ1-1; D gene: -; V gene: TRBV27; CDR3 protein: CASSLSLRGVNTEAFF; CDR3 DNA: TGTGCCAGCAGTTTAAGTCTTAGGGGGGTGAACACTGAAGCTTTCTTT
clone size: few; J gene: TRBJ2-1; D gene: TRBD1; V gene: TRBV6-2/TRBV6-3; CDR3 protein: CASRDAGQGSYNEQFF; CDR3 DNA: TGTGCCAGCAGAGACGCGGGACAGGGATCCTACAATGAGCAGTTCTTC
clone size: -; J gene: TRBJ1-2; D gene: -; V gene: TRBV11-2; CDR3 protein: CASSLVPGRDMGYTF; CDR3 DNA: TGTGCCAGCAGCTTAGTCCCCGGGAGAGATATGGGCTACACCTTC
clone size: few; J gene: TRBJ2-2; D gene: -; V gene: TRBV5-5; CDR3 protein: CASSWWDTGTGELFF; CDR3 DNA: TGTGCCAGCAGCTGGTGGGACACCGGCACCGGGGAGCTGTTTTTT
clone size: -; J gene: TRBJ2-3; D gene: TRBD2; V gene: TRBV3-1; CDR3 protein: CASSQGLAARIDTQYF; CDR3 DNA: TGTGCCAGCAGCCAGGGACTAGCGGCGAGGATAGATACGCAGTATTTT
clone size: -; J gene: TRBJ2-3; D gene: -; V gene: TRBV19; CDR3 protein: CASSIRGVNTQYF; CDR3 DNA: TGTGCCAGTAGTATAAGGGGAGTAAATACGCAGTATTTT
clone size: many; J gene: TRBJ2-7; D gene: TRBD2; V gene: TRBV20-1; CDR3 protein: CSAPGLAASYEQYF; CDR3 DNA: TGCAGTGCTCCCGGACTAGCGGCATCCTACGAGCAGTACTTC
clone size: -; J gene: TRBJ1-2; D gene: TRBD1; V gene: TRBV6-5; CDR3 protein: CASSISGTGAYGYTF; CDR3 DNA: TGTGCCAGCAGCATATCCGGGACAGGGGCCTATGGCTACACCTTC
clone size: few; J gene: TRBJ1-4; D gene: -; V gene: TRBV24-1; CDR3 protein: CATSSGAREKLFF; CDR3 DNA: TGTGCCACCAGTAGCGGGGCGAGAGAAAAACTGTTTTTT
clone size: -; J gene: TRBJ2-1; D gene: TRBD2; V gene: TRBV29-1; CDR3 protein: CSVIPEGGRHYNEQFF; CDR3 DNA: TGCAGCGTTATTCCTGAGGGCGGGAGGCATTACAATGAGCAGTTCTTC
clone size: -; J gene: TRBJ1-2; D gene: -; V gene: TRBV9; CDR3 protein: CASSVALGGRRDGYTF; CDR3 DNA: TGTGCCAGCAGCGTAGCTTTGGGGGGGCGCCGCGATGGCTACACCTTC
clone size: few; J gene: TRBJ2-3; D gene: TRBD2; V gene: TRBV20-1; CDR3 protein: CSALPGTSVTDTQYF; CDR3 DNA: TGCAGTGCCCTACCTGGGACTAGCGTCACAGATACGCAGTATTTT